The clone carrying this TCR beta chain was found a few times. Its antigen is not known. The CDR3 totals 13 residues. V lost 6 bases to trimming and J lost 6 bases; unmatched junction nucleotides: 9. Germline V gene data show CDR1 as DFQATT and CDR2 as SNEGSKA (reference sequence). TCRalpha and TCRbeta libraries used 5'RACE with constant-segment primers and UMIs. TCRdb fed the 5' RACE reads into MiXCR, producing one record per CDR3 protein. Of around 250,000 distinct CDR3 sequences in the sample, over 15% were seen once. These data are taken from a study of T-cell memory formation after mild COVID-19. Overall study results and limits: CD4+ bias marked clones expanding day 15 to 37, unlike balanced contracting clones. Pre-infection memory carried some responding clones, suggesting that cross-reactive memory joined. Shrinking CD4+ clones resided mostly in CM and EM, and CD8+ ones in EMRA.

This receptor was taken from an adult woman who had mild COVID-19 (a few samples of this study predate the infection). Cell type and time point are not known. V gene TRBV20-1 combines with J gene TRBJ2-7; 9 bases fit TRBD2. The sequenced sample was PBMCs or a T cell subset sorted from them (not recorded which). The CDR3 DNA sequence: TGCAGTGCGATAGCGGGAGAAAGCCGCGAGCAGTACTTC. Amino acid sequence: CSAIAGESREQYF.